This T cell receptor beta chain was profiled in a study of human T cells and chemical hapten exposure. Notes on the study in general: With alopecia, donors may have immune responses unlike healthy people's. DPC sensitization did not alter TCRs above 1 in 1000 frequency.

At least ten counts were recorded for this clonotype. Its specificity is unknown. V was pared by 4 bases and J by 2 bases, with 11 bases between. Germline V gives CDR1 MNHEY, CDR2 SMNVEV (reference sequence). There are 14 residues in the CDR3. As handled by the study authors: Sample TCR totals centred on a median of around 96,000, ranging 23,224 to 690,600. TCRdb reprocessed the RACE reads with MiXCR, giving one entry per CDR3 protein. None of the V and J calls come from the authors' own analysis; TCRdb made them. The sample lists some 41,000 distinct CDR3 sequences, around 3.8% occurring once. Sample time point: patch test 1, 2 weeks after DPC sensitization. The treatment was: therapeutic diphenylcyclopropenone sensitization with weekly scalp DPC. The study extracted total RNA from unfractionated whole blood. Ahead of applying each patch test, blood was sampled.

The chain uses TRBV27 and TRBJ2-5; D perhaps matches TRBD2 (5 bases). The TCR sequence derives from a man aged 45-60 years with alopecia areata. Some clones in this sample may be carry-over from other donors' samples. Material: whole blood, obtained in connection with sensitization to the hapten diphenylcyclopropenone (DPC). CDR3 nucleotide sequence: TGTGCCAGCAGTTCCCCGGGAAATCAAGAGACCCAGTACTTC. The encoded protein is CASSSPGNQETQYF.